This T cell receptor (beta chain) came from a study of blood T cell repertoires in COVID-19. Study background: Acute and convalescent COVID-19 samples came from the United States, Italy and Spain. Sample material is recorded as cDNA or gDNA derived from T cells, B-cell-depleted T cells, or PBMCs.

Methods used by the authors: Reference gene primer amplification gave estimated nucleated cell counts. Clones were sequenced by immunoSEQ multiplex PCR, and TCRdb holds only the in-frame ones, with some missing. Clone size and the V and J calls come from that table; the DNA yielded D and trimming. The data show around 58,000 clones, 91% seen once. To note about this clone: The sample has other DNA sequences that encode this CDR3 too.

The receptor comes from an older woman with active or convalescent COVID-19. The material sequenced was peripheral blood.

CDR3 sequence: CASSLISGGNYGYTF. The CDR3 DNA reads as TGTGCCAGCAGTTTGATTTCCGGGGGAAACTATGGCTACACCTTC. This chain uses TRBV28 with TRBJ1-2, with D perhaps TRBD1 (5 bases). Trimming stripped 3 bases from V and 2 bases from J, with 13 bases between. The CDR3 consists of 15 residues. CDR1 MDHEN and CDR2 SYDVKM come from the germline V gene.